The source of this T cell receptor (beta chain) is a study of cytomegalovirus exposure and HLA in healthy donors. V was trimmed by 4 bases and J by 3 bases, leaving 13 bases between them. In germline, CDR1 is SGHDN, CDR2 FVKESK. The CDR3 loop spans 14 amino acids. Primers for the PCR totalled 60 Vbeta and 13 Jbeta. Profiled with immunoSEQ multiplex PCR; TCRdb holds only in-frame clones, not every one. The sample holds about 190,000 clones, 70% to 75% seen once. Input material: PBMCs. This chain uses TRBV14 with TRBJ2-7, with TRBD1 as a possible D gene (5 bases). The TCR was taken from a woman aged 25 to 39 in good health and CMV-seropositive. Here the CDR3 reads CASSLKRGIYEQYF. In DNA form, the CDR3 reads TGTGCCAGCAGCCTTAAAAGGGGTATCTACGAGCAGTACTTC. Complete variable domain (other parts from reference TRBV14 and TRBJ2-7): EAGVTQFPSHSVIEKGQTVTLRCDPISGHDNLYWYRRVMGKEIKFLLHFVKESKQDESGMPNNRFLAERTGGTYSTLKVQPAELEDSGVYFCASSLKRGIYEQYFGPGTRLTVT.